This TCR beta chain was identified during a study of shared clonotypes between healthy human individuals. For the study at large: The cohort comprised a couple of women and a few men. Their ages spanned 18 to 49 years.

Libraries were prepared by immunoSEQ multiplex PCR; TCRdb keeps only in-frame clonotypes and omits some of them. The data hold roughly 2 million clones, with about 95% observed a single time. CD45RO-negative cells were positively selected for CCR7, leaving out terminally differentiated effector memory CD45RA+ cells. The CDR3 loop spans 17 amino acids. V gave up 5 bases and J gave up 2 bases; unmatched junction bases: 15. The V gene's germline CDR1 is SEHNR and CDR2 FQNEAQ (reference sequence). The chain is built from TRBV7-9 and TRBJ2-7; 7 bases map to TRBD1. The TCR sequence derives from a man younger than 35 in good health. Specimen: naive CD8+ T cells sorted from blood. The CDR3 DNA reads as TGTGCCAGCAGCACCCCCAAAGCCGGGACAGCGACCTACGAGCAGTACTTC. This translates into CASSTPKAGTATYEQYF.